These 5 T cell receptor beta chains share one sample of origin, sequenced in a study of CD8+ T cells in alopecia areata. Following extraction, RNA underwent reverse transcription to cDNA, which served as the sequencing template. Clones were read by immunoSEQ multiplex PCR, and TCRdb kept only the in-frame ones, dropping some. The sample contains a few hundred thousand clones, over 40% of which appear only once. Treatment described: oral pan-JAK inhibitor, 5-10 mg twice daily. The sequences come from CD4+ T cells sorted from blood, collected at approximately week 39, from a patient treated with tofacitinib. These receptors all come from a human donor with alopecia areata.

This clone was counted a few times. The CDR3 sequence is CASSEETRAKNIQYF. CDR3 nucleotide sequence: TGTGCCAGCAGTGAGGAAACTCGAGCCAAAAACATTCAGTACTTC. The chain joins TRBV6-1 to TRBJ2-4, with D uncertain. Trimming cost V 3 bases and J 0 bases, with 9 bases left between them. Germline V gene sequence: CDR1 MNHNS, CDR2 SASEGT. This CDR3 is built from 15 residues.

CDR3 in amino acids: CASSLLGPETQYF. Here the CDR3 DNA reads TGTGCCAGCAGCTTGCTGGGACCAGAGACCCAGTACTTC. This sequence joins TRBV5-4 and TRBJ2-5, with D tentatively TRBD1 or TRBD2 (5 bases each). The CDR3 extends over 13 amino acids. V was pared by 1 base and J by 4 bases, with 8 bases between. CDR1 is SGHNT and CDR2 is YYREEE in the germline V gene (reference sequence).

This clone was found a few times. The chain links TRBV7-8 to TRBJ2-1, with TRBD2 identical over 13 bases. Germline loops: CDR1 SGHVS, CDR2 FQNEAQ. The length of the CDR3 is 15 residues. Trimming removed 5 bases from V and 8 bases from J; junction bases left unmatched: 6. Here the CDR3 reads CASSPRTSGSDEQFF. The CDR3 DNA sequence: TGTGCCAGCAGCCCCCGGACTAGCGGGAGCGATGAGCAGTTCTTC.

This clone was detected a few times. The chain recombines TRBV11-2 with TRBJ2-3; weak D call: TRBD1 (5 bases). The CDR3 is 14 amino acids. The germline V gene encodes CDR1 SGHAT and CDR2 FQNNGV. Trimming removed 5 bases at V and 5 bases at J, with 14 bases between. As DNA, the CDR3 is TGTGCCAGCAGCCTCCAGGGATGGGGAGATACGCAGTATTTT. Its translation is CASSLQGWGDTQYF.

This clone was observed a handful of times. V is TRBV10-3 and J is TRBJ2-5, with TRBD2 matching over 10 bases. The J call may be in error: the DNA end matches TRBJ2-7 better. This CDR3 has 14 residues. The germline CDR1 and CDR2 sequences are ENHRY and SYGVKD. DNA of the CDR3: TGTGCCATCAGTAGCGGGAGGGCCTCAAGCGAGCAGTACTTC. Encoded protein: CAISSGRASSEQYF.